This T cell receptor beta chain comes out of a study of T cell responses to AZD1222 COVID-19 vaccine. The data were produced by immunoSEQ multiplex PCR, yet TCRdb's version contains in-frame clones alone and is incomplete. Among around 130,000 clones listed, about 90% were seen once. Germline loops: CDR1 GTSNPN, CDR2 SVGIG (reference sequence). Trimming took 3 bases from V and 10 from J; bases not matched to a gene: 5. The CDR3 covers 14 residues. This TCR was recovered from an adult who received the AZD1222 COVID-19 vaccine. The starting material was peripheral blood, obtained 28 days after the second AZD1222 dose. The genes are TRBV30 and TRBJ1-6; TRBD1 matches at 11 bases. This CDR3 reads CAWSLGQGASPLHF. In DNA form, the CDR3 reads TGTGCCTGGAGCCTAGGACAGGGGGCATCACCCCTCCACTTT.